Each of the 23 T cell receptor beta chains below was sequenced from the same sample in a study of CD8 T cells in Susac syndrome. An input of about 0.45 to 1 ug of RNA was subjected to reverse transcription using random hexamers. TCRdb processed the immunoSEQ multiplex PCR reads anew with MiXCR; each CDR3 protein has one entry. The repertoire has 200,000 to 250,000 distinct CDR3 sequences, around 93% of them found once; the top ten carry around 0.067%. Input material: CD4+ T cells from PBMCs. These receptor sequences come from a human donor with multiple sclerosis.

This chain connects TRBV6-1 to TRBJ2-7; 7 nucleotides match TRBD1. Germline V lookup: CDR1 MNHNS, CDR2 SASEGT. Trimming at V came to 5 bases and at J to 3 bases, leaving 7 bases not matched to a gene. The CDR3 sequence is 14 residues long. For the CDR3, the DNA is TGTGCCAGCAGTTCGTCGACAGGGTACTACGAGCAGTACTTC. Translated: CASSSSTGYYEQYF.

The chain carries TRBV12-3 or TRBV12-4 and TRBJ2-7, with 8 bases lining up with TRBD1. The V segment lost 5 bases and the J segment 7 bases; nucleotides outside the gene matches: 13. CDR3 size: 15 residues. The CDR3 reads CASSPDRGPRREQYF. The CDR3 DNA is TGTGCCAGCAGTCCAGACAGGGGACCTAGGAGGGAGCAGTACTTC.

The gene calls are TRBV5-1 and TRBJ1-5, with 11 positions matching TRBD1. CDR3 size: 15 residues. V shed 4 bases and J 4 bases; nucleotides not matched to a gene: 4. The germline CDR1 and CDR2 sequences are SGHRS and YFSETQ. The CDR3 DNA follows: TGCGCCAGCAGCGTAGGGACAGGGGGGAATCAGCCCCAGCATTTT. Protein product: CASSVGTGGNQPQHF.

The CDR3 loop is CASSYMGTGNNEQFF. The CDR3 bases are TGTGCCAGCAGTTACATGGGCACAGGAAACAATGAGCAGTTCTTC. The chain couples TRBV6-5 to TRBJ2-1; perhaps TRBD1 as D (5 bases). This CDR3 is 15 amino acids long. Germline assignment: CDR1 MNHEY and CDR2 SVGAGI. Trimming removed 2 bases at V and 5 bases at J, with 13 bases between.

The chain carries TRBV29-1 and TRBJ1-4; the D is unclear. This CDR3 is built from 13 residues. CDR1 SQVTM and CDR2 ANQGSEA come from the germline V gene. V lost 6 bases to trimming and J lost 4 bases, with 12 bases between them. The CDR3 DNA reads TGCAGCGTCTCAAGGCAGTTTAATGAAAAACTGTTTTTT. Translation gives CSVSRQFNEKLFF.

This clonotype was detected only once. The chain uses TRBV24-1 and TRBJ1-2, with a weak D call TRBD1 (5 bases). The CDR3 has 15 amino acids. V lost 3 bases and J lost 6, with 16 bases in between. Germline V gene sequence: CDR1 KGHDR, CDR2 SFDVKD. CDR3 protein: CATSDPGPGRDGYTF. DNA for the CDR3: TGTGCCACCAGTGATCCTGGGCCGGGGCGCGATGGCTACACCTTC.

The J gene is TRBJ2-7, the V gene TRBV5-4, with D maybe TRBD1 (6 bases). Germline values: CDR1 SGHNT, CDR2 YYREEE (reference sequence). Between the trimmed V and J ends, which lost 3 bases and 6 bases, there was a span of 19 bases. The CDR3 spans 15 residues. The CDR3 loop reads CASSSRVQGNSEQYF. DNA for the CDR3: TGTGCCAGCAGCTCTCGTGTCCAGGGGAATAGCGAGCAGTACTTC.

This chain joins TRBV7-9 and TRBJ1-2; no definite D call. V gave up 1 base and J gave up 2 bases, with 11 bases separating them. From germline, CDR1 is SEHNR and CDR2 FQNEAQ (reference sequence). CDR3 length: 15 residues. CDR3 nucleotides: TGTGCCAGCAGCTTAGTTAGGGCCGAAAACTATGGCTACACCTTC. Protein: CASSLVRAENYGYTF.

V usage is TRBV2 and J usage is TRBJ2-5; 7 bases agree with TRBD1. Germline V CDR1 and CDR2: SNHLY, FYNNEI. V was clipped by 5 bases and J by 0 bases; unmatched bases: 6. CDR3 length: 15 residues. The CDR3 bases are TGTGCCAGCAGTAAACAGGGGAACTACCAAGAGACCCAGTACTTC. Translation: CASSKQGNYQETQYF.

The chain recombines TRBV9 with TRBJ1-2, with a tentative D call TRBD1 (5 bases). V gave up 0 bases and J gave up 5 bases, with 14 bases separating them. This CDR3 is built from 15 residues. Germline V gene lookup returns CDR1 SGDLS and CDR2 YYNGEE. As DNA, the CDR3 is TGTGCCAGCAGCGTAGGGGGCACCGCGGGTTATGGCTACACCTTC. Its protein is CASSVGGTAGYGYTF.

The chain joins TRBV4-1 to TRBJ2-5, with D maybe TRBD2 (6 bases). There are 13 residues in the CDR3. The germline V and J ends were trimmed by 2 bases and 5 bases, with 9 bases remaining between them. The germline CDR1 and CDR2 sequences are MGHRA and YSYEKL. The CDR3 DNA follows: TGCGCCAGCAGCCAATGGGGAGGCGAGACCCAGTACTTC. As protein: CASSQWGGETQYF.

The rearrangement uses TRBV5-1 and TRBJ2-1; TRBD2 might be the D (6 bases). V shed 0 bases and J shed 7 bases, with 8 bases lying between them. Germline V gene sequence: CDR1 SGHRS, CDR2 YFSETQ. The CDR3 contains 13 residues. The CDR3: CASSLAAGNEQFF. The CDR3 DNA sequence: TGCGCCAGCAGCTTGGCAGCGGGTAATGAGCAGTTCTTC.

This rearrangement joins TRBV4-2 to TRBJ1-5; D is ambiguous. V was trimmed by 0 bases and J by 2 bases, leaving 11 bases between them. CDR3 length equals 16 residues. The germline V gene has CDR1 LGHNA and CDR2 YNFKEQ. The CDR3 here is CASSQDEGIGNQPQHF. The CDR3 region has the DNA TGTGCCAGCAGCCAAGATGAGGGAATCGGCAATCAGCCCCAGCATTTT.

The genes are TRBV5-4 and TRBJ1-1; 9 bases match TRBD1. Trimming at V came to 4 bases and at J to 3 bases, leaving 7 bases not matched to a gene. The length of the CDR3 is 15 residues. Germline V gene lookup returns CDR1 SGHNT and CDR2 YYREEE (reference sequence). CDR3 sequence: CASSLPGTGHTEAFF. The CDR3 DNA reads TGTGCCAGCAGCCTACCCGGGACAGGGCACACTGAAGCTTTCTTT.

CDR3 region: CASRKSLPGGTDTQYF. Written as DNA, the CDR3 is TGTGCCAGCCGAAAATCCCTCCCGGGGGGCACAGATACGCAGTATTTT. The rearrangement links TRBV27 to TRBJ2-3; possible D gene TRBD2, 6 bases. V shed 8 bases and J shed 1 base, with 19 bases lying between them. The CDR3 length is 16 residues. Germline V lookup: CDR1 MNHEY, CDR2 SMNVEV (reference sequence).

This chain uses TRBV4-1 with TRBJ2-7, with 9 bases matching TRBD1. CDR1 and CDR2 from the germline V gene are MGHRA and YSYEKL. The CDR3 runs to 16 residues. V trimming: 5 bases; J trimming: 3 bases; junction bases outside the gene matches: 11. The CDR3 here is CASSAIFGTGFYEQYV. The CDR3 DNA reads as TGCGCCAGCAGCGCGATCTTCGGGACAGGGTTCTACGAGCAGTACGTC.

In nucleotides, the CDR3 is TGTGCCAGCAGCCAAGGACGGACAGCAAATCAGCCCCAGCATTTT. It specifies CASSQGRTANQPQHF. V is TRBV3-1 and J is TRBJ1-5, with D possibly TRBD1 on 6 matching bases. Germline V CDR1 and CDR2: LGHDT, YNNKEL (reference sequence). The CDR3 length is 15 residues. V was cut by 1 base and J by 4 bases, with 11 bases left in between.

This clonotype was seen just once. The V and J genes are TRBV18 and TRBJ1-5, with a weak D call TRBD1 (5 bases). V was trimmed by 5 bases and J by 5 bases, leaving 13 bases between them. CDR1 and CDR2 from the germline V gene are KGHSH and LQKENI. This CDR3 has 14 residues. CDR3 protein: CASSAAGGDQPQHF. CDR3 bases: TGTGCCAGCTCAGCCGCGGGGGGAGATCAGCCCCAGCATTTT. The variable domain in full, completed from reference TRBV18 and TRBJ1-5, reads NAGVMQNPRHLVRRRGQEARLRCSPMKGHSHVYWYRQLPEEGLKFMVYLQKENIIDESGMPKERFSAEFPKEGPSILRIQQVVRGDSAAYFCASSAAGGDQPQHFGDGTRLSIL.

This sequence joins TRBV20-1 and TRBJ1-1, with 7 bases lining up with TRBD1. The CDR3 covers 15 residues. Looked up from germline, CDR1 is DFQATT and CDR2 is SNEGSKA (reference sequence). V dropped 0 bases and J dropped 5; count of bases not matched to a gene: 9. The CDR3 nucleotides are TGCAGTGCTAGAGATGTTAGAGGGGGCCGGACTGAAGCTTTCTTT. This gives the protein CSARDVRGGRTEAFF.

The chain couples TRBV19 to TRBJ2-3; D gene uncertain. This CDR3 has 15 residues. Germline lookup yields CDR1 LNHDA and CDR2 SQIVND (reference sequence). Trimming took 3 bases from V and 1 from J, leaving 11 bases between them. CDR3 region: CASSIWVGRTDTQYF. The CDR3 region has the DNA TGTGCCAGTAGTATTTGGGTCGGACGCACAGATACGCAGTATTTT.

The J gene is TRBJ1-5, the V gene TRBV18; 9 bases match TRBD1. CDR1 and CDR2 (germline): KGHSH, LQKENI. The CDR3 has 17 amino acids. After removal of 6 bases from V and 4 bases from J, the junction contained 13 bases not matched to a gene. Written as DNA, the CDR3 is TGTGCCAGCTCCCTTGGCAACAGGGGGCTCGGTAATCAGCCCCAGCATTTT. It is translated as CASSLGNRGLGNQPQHF. Drawing the rest from reference TRBV18 and TRBJ1-5, the complete variable domain is NAGVMQNPRHLVRRRGQEARLRCSPMKGHSHVYWYRQLPEEGLKFMVYLQKENIIDESGMPKERFSAEFPKEGPSILRIQQVVRGDSAAYFCASSLGNRGLGNQPQHFGDGTRLSIL.

V is TRBV6-1 and J is TRBJ2-3; 14 nucleotides align to TRBD2. V was pared by 5 bases and J by 5 bases, with 9 bases of the junction left unmatched. This CDR3 has 17 amino acids. CDR1 is MNHNS and CDR2 is SASEGT in the germline V gene. Here the CDR3 DNA reads TGTGCCAGCAGTACGGGACTAGCGGGAGCAGATGGAGATACGCAGTATTTT. As protein: CASSTGLAGADGDTQYF.

The J gene is TRBJ1-1, the V gene TRBV7-9; 7 bases fit TRBD1. CDR1 is SEHNR, CDR2 FQNEAQ, per germline (reference sequence). The CDR3 length is 17 residues. J gave up 1 base and V 2 bases, and 10 bases lay outside the gene matches. CDR3 loop: CASSLRRGLDGNTEAFF. In DNA form, the CDR3 reads TGTGCCAGCAGCTTAAGGAGGGGGCTCGATGGGAACACTGAAGCTTTCTTT.